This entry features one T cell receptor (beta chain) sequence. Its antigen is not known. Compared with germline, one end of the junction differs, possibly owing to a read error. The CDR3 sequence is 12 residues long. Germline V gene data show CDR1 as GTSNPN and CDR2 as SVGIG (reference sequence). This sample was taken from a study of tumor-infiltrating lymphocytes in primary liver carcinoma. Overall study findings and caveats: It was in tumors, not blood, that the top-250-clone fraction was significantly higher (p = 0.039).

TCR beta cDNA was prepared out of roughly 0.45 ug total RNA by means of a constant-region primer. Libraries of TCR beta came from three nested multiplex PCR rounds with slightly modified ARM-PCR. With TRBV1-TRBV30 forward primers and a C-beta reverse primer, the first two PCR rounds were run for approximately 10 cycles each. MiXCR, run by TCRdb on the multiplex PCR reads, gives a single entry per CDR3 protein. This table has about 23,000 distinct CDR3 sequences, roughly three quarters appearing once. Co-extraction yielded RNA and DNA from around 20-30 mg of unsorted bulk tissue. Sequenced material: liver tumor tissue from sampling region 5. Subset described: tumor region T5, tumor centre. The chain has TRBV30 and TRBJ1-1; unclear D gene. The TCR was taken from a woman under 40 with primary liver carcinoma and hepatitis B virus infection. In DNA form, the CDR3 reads TGTGTCTGGAGTGGGGAGGTTACTGAAGCTTTCTTC. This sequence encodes CVWSGEVTEAFF. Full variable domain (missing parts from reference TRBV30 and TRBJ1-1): SQTIHQWPATLVQPVGSPLSLECTVEGTSNPNLYWYRQAAGRGLQLLFYSVGIGQISSEVPQNLSASRPQDRQFILSSKKLLLSDSGFYLCVWSGEVTEAFFGQGTRLTVV.